This T cell receptor beta chain came from a study of chemoradiotherapy in HPV16-positive cancers (dated by TCRdb to 2021 to 2024). With respect to the entire study: Functional T-cell assays on cells from two HPV16-positive patients defined candidate HPV-specific T-cell clones and common TCR motifs. Whether T-cell immunity against the HPV oncoproteins E6 and E7 changes during chemoradiotherapy and whether survival is affected by this immunity were examined in the study. TCR repertoires from roughly 87 patients with HPV-related cancers were then used to track the candidate HPV-specific TCRs and motifs. The research as a whole found: Expansion of candidate HPV-specific clones and E7-related TCR motifs was observed in the tumor microenvironment during treatment, whereas no such expansion was observed for non-HPV-specific T cells. Among HPV16-positive patients, expansion of HPV-responsive T cells during chemoradiotherapy was associated with better recurrence-free survival. The functional definition of HPV-specific T cells was derived from only two HPV16-positive patients, and the survival association was reported for HPV16-positive patients.

Repertoires were sampled repeatedly over the course of chemoradiotherapy so that clonal expansion in the tumor microenvironment could be followed. Details on this clone: The antigen it recognizes is unknown. Base-call qualities are not available, and no considerably larger clone is one nucleotide away.

Library generation was performed with the immunoSEQ multiplex PCR assay. The source is immuneACCESS, and TCRdb retained only in-frame sequences with V and J called. Part of the clones is not carried over; for the studies checked, unresolved V genes explain less than half of this, and the remainder is unexplained. A total of about 6,500 clones appear in this sample, around 90% of them only once. The ten largest account for about 1.5% of the sample. Taken from cysteine to phenylalanine, the CDR3 has 14 residues. The sequence is cut down to CDR3 DNA, 42 bases in frame from base 1. For CDR1 and CDR2, the germline V gene lists SNHLY and FYNNEI. V gives up 6 bases and J gives up 0 bases, and the segment between their germline ends measures 9 bases.

This receptor was obtained from a human donor with HPV-associated anogenital cancer. The chain is made from TRBV2 and TRBJ1-5; no D gene is confidently identified. The specimen was blood, collected from a patient who underwent chemoradiotherapy. The CDR3 reads CASRLDISNQPQHF. The nucleotides read TGTGCCAGCAGACTAGACATTAGCAATCAGCCCCAGCATTTT.